This T cell receptor beta chain was sequenced during a study of cytomegalovirus exposure and HLA in healthy donors. PCR primers comprised 60 Vbeta and 13 Jbeta primers. Libraries were prepared by immunoSEQ multiplex PCR; TCRdb keeps only in-frame clonotypes and omits some of them. The table records over 90,000 clones, about 70% of them present only once. Germline CDR1 reads SNHLY; CDR2 reads FYNNEI. The CDR3 covers 13 residues. V was clipped by 5 bases and J by 1 base, with 8 bases between them. Sequencing was performed on PBMCs. The chain joins TRBV2 to TRBJ1-1; no firm D call. This clonotype originated in a female donor in good health and CMV-seropositive. CDR3 bases: TGTGCCAGCAGTCCCACCGGGAACACTGAAGCTTTCTTT. It encodes CASSPTGNTEAFF.